The T cell receptor beta chain described here comes from a study of shared clonotypes between healthy human individuals. Germline values: CDR1 LGHNT, CDR2 FRNRAP. Trimming removed 1 base from V and 6 bases from J; junction bases left unmatched: 0. The CDR3 totals 12 residues. Sequencing was performed with immunoSEQ multiplex PCR; in TCRdb, only in-frame clones are kept and a portion is missing. The data contain approximately 2.4 million clones, approximately 94% of them singletons. The clonotype was recovered from a man aged 18-30 years in good health. The source material was naive CD4+ T cells sorted from blood. The subset denotes: CD45RA+ positively selected. This rearrangement joins TRBV12-5 to TRBJ2-7; 7 nucleotides line up with TRBD1. The CDR3 bases are TGTGCTAGTGGTTTGGACAGGGGCGAGCAGTACTTC. Amino acids: CASGLDRGEQYF.